The T cell receptor (beta chain) described here comes from a study of T cell responses to AZD1222 COVID-19 vaccine. Clones were sequenced by immunoSEQ multiplex PCR, and TCRdb holds only the in-frame ones, with some missing. The data contain 100,000 or so clones, 91% of them singletons. Findings and limits, study-wide: The reported proportion of spike-specific TCRs targeting unmutated variant regions was nearly half. The donor cohort was predominantly white British with a female majority, and clonal diversity may have been underestimated. A rise in Spike-specific TCR breadth and depth followed two AZD1222 doses.

V lost 5 bases to trimming and J lost 14 bases, with 15 bases between them. The CDR3 consists of 11 residues. Germline values: CDR1 MDHEN, CDR2 SYDVKM. Note on this clone: The antigen is undetermined.

Sequenced here: peripheral blood, sampled on day 0 of AZD1222 vaccination. This sequence was found in an adult in good health. The chain recombines TRBV28 with TRBJ1-2; no clear D gene. This chain's CDR3 is CASSPDIRETF. CDR3 in DNA: TGTGCCAGCAGTCCCGACATTAGGGAAACCTTC.